This TCR beta chain was captured by sequencing in a study of cytomegalovirus exposure and HLA in healthy donors. This CDR3 has 18 amino acids. Regarding the study as a whole: It was reported that TCR beta sequences correctly inferred the HLA-A and HLA-B alleles for most subjects. According to the study, some 160 TCR beta chains were cytomegalovirus-associated. Within the data, a cluster of highly shared sequence variants was likely a sequencing artifact. A later analysis linked a missense DCLRE1C variant to TCR beta V- and J-gene trimming.

Primers for the PCR totalled 60 Vbeta and 13 Jbeta. Libraries were prepared by immunoSEQ multiplex PCR; TCRdb keeps only in-frame clonotypes and omits some of them. Among about 190,000 clones listed, roughly four fifths were seen once. With regard to this clone: Its target is not known.

The sequence derives from a woman aged 30 to 39 in good health and CMV-seropositive. The J gene is TRBJ2-1, the V gene TRBV12-2; the table's D call, TRBD2, was not checked against the DNA. TRBV12-2 is reported as a pseudogene. Sequenced: PBMCs. The CDR3 reads CASRFPDPSGPTYNEQFF. As DNA, the CDR3 is TGTGCAAGTCGGTTCCCCGACCCTAGCGGGCCTACCTACAATGAGCAGTTCTTC.